A selection of T cell receptor beta chains follows, all from one sample in a study of T cells after yellow fever vaccination. TCRdb reprocessed the 5' RACE reads via MiXCR and lists one record per CDR3 protein. The table lists about 350,000 distinct CDR3 sequences, around 12% of them singletons. The starting material was CD4+ T cells sorted from PBMCs, obtained 15 days after the yellow fever booster vaccination. Receptors originate from a young man who received the YFV17D yellow fever vaccine. The conserved cysteine and the conserved F or W are not part of the CDR3 here.

V gene: TRBV2
CDR3 protein: ASSNPRDSPYSNQPQH

V gene: TRBV19
CDR3 protein: ASTRDGNTEAF

V gene: TRBV7-2
CDR3 protein: ASSDRGAQETQY

V gene: TRBV10-2
CDR3 protein: ASRPSGGSRNQPQH

V gene: TRBV2
CDR3 protein: ASSELFMDTQY

V gene: TRBV5-1
CDR3 protein: ASSTIRGGPMGTQY

V gene: TRBV7-3
CDR3 protein: ASSSSGGLNEQF

V gene: TRBV11-2
CDR3 protein: ASSLSGPAEQF

V gene: TRBV27
CDR3 protein: ASSYKGGRYNEQF

V gene: TRBV27
CDR3 protein: ASGGTVEQPQH

V gene: TRBV3-1
CDR3 protein: ASSRRPTLVDSPLH

V gene: TRBV3-1
CDR3 protein: AFKILDEQF

V gene: TRBV20-1
CDR3 protein: SATETSTDTQY

V gene: TRBV4-1
CDR3 protein: ASSQDGWGTADYGYT

V gene: TRBV28
CDR3 protein: ASSFQARSTDTQY

V gene: TRBV27
CDR3 protein: ASSLWRVRTDTQY

V gene: TRBV5-6
CDR3 protein: ASSSKATQETQY

V gene: TRBV6-6
CDR3 protein: ASSEPQGANEKLF

V gene: TRBV29-1
CDR3 protein: SAERDREYDEQF

V gene: TRBV6-5
CDR3 protein: ASSGVGQGADTQY

V gene: TRBV5-5
CDR3 protein: ASSIYTGGVRNT

V gene: TRBV18
CDR3 protein: ASSPPGLEGEKLF